Presented here are 25 T cell receptor beta chains from one specimen sequenced in a study of cytomegalovirus exposure and HLA in healthy donors (dated by TCRdb to about 2017). Library method: the immunoSEQ multiplex PCR assay. For the multiplex PCR, a mixture combining 60 forward primers for TCR Vbeta segments and 13 reverse primers for TCR Jbeta segments was used. TCRdb's version of the immuneACCESS table is confined to in-frame rearrangements and falls short of the full clone set. An unresolved V gene accounts for under half of the shortfall where checked; the remainder is of unknown origin. This sample has roughly 120,000 clones in its table, and 81% of those were observed once. Less than 2.5% of the sample lies in the top ten. Source material: PBMCs. The source of these receptors is a woman aged 40 to 49 in good health and CMV-seronegative.

Notes on this clone: One end of the junction varies from germline; a read error may be responsible. This chain connects TRBV7-9 to TRBJ2-7, with 8 bases aligning to TRBD2. The germline gives CDR1 SEHNR, CDR2 FQNEAQ (reference sequence). The CDR3 has 14 amino acids. CDR3 coding DNA: TGTTCCAGCAGCTTAAGCTGGCGGGAGGCCGAGCAGTACTTC. It translates to CSSSLSWREAEQYF. Full variable domain (missing parts from reference TRBV7-9 and TRBJ2-7): DTGVSQNPRHKITKRGQNVTFRCDPISEHNRLYWYRQTLGQGPEFLTYFQNEAQLEKSRLLSDRFSAERPKGSFSTLEIQRTEQGDSAMYLCSSSLSWREAEQYFGPGTRLTVT.

The chain links TRBV2 to TRBJ1-6; tentative D call: TRBD1 (6 bases). Looked up from germline, CDR1 is SNHLY and CDR2 is FYNNEI. V was pared by 6 bases and J by 5 bases, with 11 bases between. The CDR3 totals 14 residues. The CDR3 nucleotides read TGTGCCAGCAGAGCGGACAGTGATAATTCACCCCTCCACTTT. Translated: CASRADSDNSPLHF.

The chain carries TRBV19 and TRBJ2-1, with D possibly matching TRBD2 (7 bases). The V end lost 4 bases, the J end lost 7 bases, and 14 bases lay between the germline ends. CDR1 and CDR2 (germline): LNHDA, SQIVND (reference sequence). This CDR3 has 14 residues. This chain's CDR3 is CASSTGEGWNEQFF. The CDR3 region has the DNA TGTGCCAGTAGTACAGGGGAGGGATGGAATGAGCAGTTCTTC.

The chain joins TRBV11-3 to TRBJ2-3, with 9 bases fitting TRBD2. CDR3 size: 17 residues. V lost 1 base, J lost 0 bases, and 5 bases stayed unmatched. CDR1 is SGHNT, CDR2 YENEEA, per germline. Here the CDR3 reads CASSLVATSGSTDTQYF. In nucleotides, the CDR3 is TGTGCCAGCAGCTTAGTCGCGACTAGCGGCAGCACAGATACGCAGTATTTT.

V and J are TRBV30 and TRBJ2-1; D possibly corresponds to TRBD2 (5 bases). CDR3 length: 13 amino acids. Germline assignment: CDR1 GTSNPN and CDR2 SVGIG (reference sequence). The V end was cut by 1 base, the J end by 5 bases, with 9 bases between. The CDR3 is CAWSANGDNEQFF. CDR3 in DNA: TGTGCCTGGAGTGCGAACGGGGACAATGAGCAGTTCTTC.

The CDR3 sequence: CASSLAATEGSRIYF. As DNA, the CDR3 is TGCGCCAGCAGCCTGGCGGCGACAGAAGGTTCTCGCATATATTTT. The chain uses TRBV5-1 and TRBJ1-3, with TRBD1 as a possible D gene (5 bases). This CDR3 is 15 amino acids long. V lost 4 bases and J 12 bases, leaving 23 bases between the germline ends. Germline values: CDR1 SGHRS, CDR2 YFSETQ.

This clone was observed once. The chain combines TRBV4-3 with TRBJ2-3; the match to TRBD2 covers 12 bases. Trimming took 2 bases from V and 3 from J; bases not matched to a gene: 3. The length of the CDR3 is 16 residues. The germline CDR1 and CDR2 sequences are LGHNA and YSLEER. Here the CDR3 reads CASSQLTSGSTDTQYF. The CDR3 DNA is TGCGCCAGCAGCCAACTGACTAGCGGGAGTACAGATACGCAGTATTTT.

The chain recombines TRBV9 with TRBJ1-1, with TRBD1 as a possible D gene (5 bases). Deletions cut 0 bases from V and 2 bases from J, with 23 bases between. The CDR3 covers 19 residues. CDR1 and CDR2 (germline): SGDLS, YYNGEE. The CDR3 sequence: CASSVDPRPTDGGNTEAFF. The CDR3 DNA reads TGTGCCAGCAGCGTAGACCCCCGCCCCACCGACGGGGGAAACACTGAAGCTTTCTTT.

The chain combines TRBV2 with TRBJ1-5, with a weak D call TRBD1 (6 bases). CDR1 is SNHLY, CDR2 FYNNEI, per germline. The V and J ends lost 5 bases and 5 bases respectively, with 10 bases between them. The CDR3 sequence is 13 residues long. In nucleotides, the CDR3 is TGTGCCAGCAGTCAACAGGGCGATCAGCCCCAGCATTTT. It encodes CASSQQGDQPQHF.

Here the CDR3 reads CAWSAGIDQPQHF. In DNA form, the CDR3 reads TGTGCCTGGAGTGCGGGGATCGATCAGCCCCAGCATTTT. The chain carries TRBV30 and TRBJ1-5; D remains ambiguous. The CDR3 is made up of 13 amino acids. Looked up from germline, CDR1 is GTSNPN and CDR2 is SVGIG (reference sequence). The V gene lost 1 base and the J gene lost 5 bases, with 9 bases spanning the gap.

This clone was detected only a few times. The V call is TRBV6-1, the J call TRBJ1-1; possible D gene TRBD1, 6 bases. This CDR3 spans 14 amino acids. The germline V gene has CDR1 MNHNS and CDR2 SASEGT. The V end lost 3 bases, the J end lost 7 bases, and 15 bases lay between the germline ends. The CDR3 protein is CASSEVTGIYEAFF. CDR3 nucleotide sequence: TGTGCCAGCAGTGAGGTGACAGGAATTTATGAAGCTTTCTTT.

This clone was seen a few times. The chain joins TRBV6-1 to TRBJ2-4; D gene ambiguous. The germline gives CDR1 MNHNS, CDR2 SASEGT. V lost 4 bases, J lost 0 bases, and 13 bases lay in between. This CDR3 has 16 residues. CDR3 amino acids: CASSGGISLAKNIQYF. The CDR3, as DNA: TGTGCCAGCAGTGGAGGAATAAGCCTAGCCAAAAACATTCAGTACTTC.

The chain combines TRBV9 with TRBJ2-1; unclear D gene. This CDR3 contains 15 residues. The germline gives CDR1 SGDLS, CDR2 YYNGEE. V dropped 3 bases and J dropped 2 bases, with 12 bases sitting between them. The CDR3 sequence: CASSGGTWTYNEQFF. The CDR3 coding sequence is TGTGCCAGCAGCGGAGGTACGTGGACCTACAATGAGCAGTTCTTC.

This chain joins TRBV5-4 and TRBJ1-4, with D tentatively TRBD1 (5 bases). Per germline, CDR1 SGHNT and CDR2 YYREEE (reference sequence). The CDR3 length is 17 residues. The V and J ends lost 1 base and 5 bases respectively, with 18 bases between them. CDR3 protein: CASSLFGSGGKNEKLFF. In nucleotides, the CDR3 is TGTGCCAGCAGCTTGTTTGGTTCGGGGGGAAAAAATGAAAAACTGTTTTTT.

The chain uses TRBV5-4 and TRBJ1-2; D perhaps matches TRBD1 (6 bases). The CDR3 sequence is 13 residues long. Germline loops: CDR1 SGHNT, CDR2 YYREEE (reference sequence). V was trimmed by 5 bases and J by 2 bases, leaving 10 bases between them. The CDR3 DNA reads TGTGCCAGCAGATTTGGACAGAACTATGGCTACACCTTC. Its translation is CASRFGQNYGYTF.

This chain connects TRBV19 to TRBJ2-1; TRBD2 might be the D (7 bases). This CDR3 contains 19 residues. V dropped 1 base and J dropped 0 bases, with 19 bases sitting between them. The germline gives CDR1 LNHDA, CDR2 SQIVND (reference sequence). In DNA, the CDR3 is TGTGCCAGTAGTATAGTGGGGGGGGCGGGGTTAGGCTCCTACAATGAGCAGTTCTTC. Its protein is CASSIVGGAGLGSYNEQFF.

This chain connects TRBV4-1 to TRBJ2-3; 7 bases map to TRBD2. Germline V gene lookup returns CDR1 MGHRA and CDR2 YSYEKL. This CDR3 comprises 16 residues. Trimming at V came to 3 bases and at J to 1 base, leaving 7 bases not matched to a gene. The CDR3 DNA reads TGCGCCAGCAGCCAGTCAAGTGGGGGGGGCACAGATACGCAGTATTTT. As protein: CASSQSSGGGTDTQYF.

The V gene is TRBV6-1, the J gene TRBJ2-3; D is unclear. V was trimmed by 4 bases and J by 7 bases, leaving 9 bases between them. The V gene's germline CDR1 is MNHNS and CDR2 SASEGT. The CDR3 has 12 amino acids. Here the CDR3 reads CASSVEENTQYF. CDR3 in DNA: TGTGCCAGCAGTGTAGAAGAGAATACGCAGTATTTT.

The rearrangement links TRBV12-5 to TRBJ2-7; 10 bases line up with TRBD1. This CDR3 is built from 15 residues. Trimming took 6 bases from V and 5 from J; bases not matched to a gene: 10. Germline-derived CDR1 and CDR2 are LGHNT and FRNRAP. For the CDR3, the DNA is TGTGCTAGTGGCTGGGACAGGGGAGTAATGGACGAGCAGTACTTC. Encoded protein: CASGWDRGVMDEQYF.

The chain links TRBV7-6 to TRBJ1-5, with a weak D call TRBD1 (5 bases). Germline loops: CDR1 SGHVS, CDR2 FNYEAQ. With 0 bases removed from V and 15 bases from J, the gap between germline ends came to 15 bases. The CDR3 is 13 residues long. The CDR3 nucleotides read TGTGCCAGCAGCTTAGCGGTGGCAGGGTTACGGCATTTT. Translating it yields CASSLAVAGLRHF.

The chain employs TRBV7-6 and TRBJ2-2; D is perhaps TRBD1 (5 bases). Germline V gene sequence: CDR1 SGHVS, CDR2 FNYEAQ. Trimming pared 5 bases from V and 0 bases from J, leaving 13 bases between. CDR3 length: 16 residues. In DNA form, the CDR3 reads TGTGCCAGCAGCGAGCAGGACAACGCGAACACCGGGGAGCTGTTTTTT. It encodes CASSEQDNANTGELFF.

The chain uses TRBV9 and TRBJ2-1; 11 bases are a match to TRBD1. V trimming: 2 bases; J trimming: 8 bases; junction bases outside the gene matches: 9. CDR1 and CDR2 (germline): SGDLS, YYNGEE. This CDR3 is 16 amino acids long. CDR3: CASSVSISDRGHEQFF. The CDR3 DNA follows: TGTGCCAGCAGCGTGTCAATTTCGGACAGGGGGCATGAGCAGTTCTTC. Combining the CDR3 with reference TRBV9 and TRBJ2-1 gives the whole variable domain DSGVTQTPKHLITATGQRVTLRCSPRSGDLSVYWYQQSLDQGLQFLIQYYNGEERAKGNILERFSAQQFPDLHSELNLSSLELGDSALYFCASSVSISDRGHEQFFGPGTRLTVL.

The V and J genes are TRBV21-1 and TRBJ2-3; TRBD1 reflects the table's D call only, with no check against the DNA. TRBV21-1 is annotated as a pseudogene. CDR3 size: 15 residues. The chain's CDR3 is CASSETWAPTDTQYF. In DNA form, the CDR3 reads TGTGCCAGCAGCGAAACCTGGGCCCCCACAGATACGCAGTATTTT.

To note about this clone: Compared with germline, one end of the junction differs, possibly owing to a read error. V and J are TRBV7-9 and TRBJ1-3, with 7 bases identical to TRBD1. Germline V gene data show CDR1 as SEHNR and CDR2 as FQNEAQ (reference sequence). The CDR3 is 16 residues long. The CDR3 loop reads CSSSSATGVSGNTIYF. CDR3 in DNA: TGTTCCAGCAGCTCAGCCACAGGGGTCTCTGGAAACACCATATATTTT. Looking up the rest from reference TRBV7-9 and TRBJ1-3 gives the full variable domain: DTGVSQNPRHKITKRGQNVTFRCDPISEHNRLYWYRQTLGQGPEFLTYFQNEAQLEKSRLLSDRFSAERPKGSFSTLEIQRTEQGDSAMYLCSSSSATGVSGNTIYFGEGSWLTVV.

The chain recombines TRBV4-3 with TRBJ2-1; 9 bases are shared with TRBD1. Germline loops: CDR1 LGHNA, CDR2 YSLEER. V gave up 0 bases and J gave up 8 bases; unmatched junction bases: 11. CDR3 size: 17 residues. CDR3 coding DNA: TGCGCCAGCAGCCAAGAGACAGGGGGAGGTGGTTGGGATGAGCAGTTCTTC. This gives the protein CASSQETGGGGWDEQFF.